This is a list of T cell receptor beta chains from one sample in a study of PD-L1 blockade in urothelial cancer. Profiled with immunoSEQ multiplex PCR; TCRdb holds only in-frame clones, not every one. The sample holds some 51,000 clones, around nine tenths seen once. Source: PBMCs, taken around atezolizumab (anti-PD-L1) treatment. These receptors were obtained from a man aged 60-69 years with urothelial cancer. Each CDR3 is given with its conserved first and last residue. The D gene is left open where the match is weak.

D gene: NA; J gene: TRBJ2-3; V gene: TRBV28; CDR3 length: 15; CDR3 protein: CASSHGQTRTDTQYF
D gene: NA; J gene: TRBJ2-7; V gene: TRBV5-4; CDR3 length: 15; CDR3 protein: CASSLDSGSSYEQYF
D gene: NA; J gene: TRBJ1-1; V gene: TRBV19; CDR3 length: 13; CDR3 protein: CASSIGWGAEAFF
D gene: TRBD2; J gene: TRBJ2-1; V gene: TRBV7-2; CDR3 length: 15; CDR3 protein: CASSRLAGAGNEQFF
D gene: NA; J gene: TRBJ1-2; V gene: TRBV28; CDR3 length: 16; CDR3 protein: CASRASLAGNNYGYTF
D gene: NA; J gene: TRBJ1-2; V gene: TRBV7-2; CDR3 length: 15; CDR3 protein: CASSASSVSNYGYTF
D gene: NA; J gene: TRBJ1-1; V gene: TRBV7-9; CDR3 length: 14; CDR3 protein: CASSRPPGLTEAFF
D gene: TRBD1; J gene: TRBJ1-4; V gene: TRBV5-6; CDR3 length: 15; CDR3 protein: CASSSDRLQSEKLFF
D gene: TRBD2; J gene: TRBJ2-7; V gene: TRBV5-1; CDR3 length: 15; CDR3 protein: CASSLLAGGSYEQYF
D gene: TRBD1; J gene: TRBJ1-1; V gene: TRBV29-1; CDR3 length: 11; CDR3 protein: CSAQRDREAFF
D gene: TRBD1; J gene: TRBJ2-7; V gene: TRBV10-3; CDR3 length: 14; CDR3 protein: CAISGQGLEYEQYF